This TCR beta chain was recorded in a study of blood T cell repertoires in COVID-19. Study background: COVID-19 samples, acute and convalescent, were from the United States, Italy and Spain.

Authors' data handling: For nucleated cells, counts were estimated from reference gene primer amplification. Data came from immunoSEQ multiplex PCR; TCRdb stores just in-frame clones and leaves some out. V and J calls and clone size are given by that table; D and trimming were obtained from the DNA. This table has around 280,000 clones, nearly 90% appearing once. V lost 5 bases to trimming and J lost 9 bases; unmatched junction nucleotides: 4. CDR1 and CDR2 (germline): SGHAT, FQDESV (reference sequence). The CDR3 is 12 amino acids. The sequence derives from a woman aged 25 to 45 with COVID-19, enrolled during active disease. The sequencing input was peripheral blood. V and J are TRBV11-1 and TRBJ2-1, with TRBD1 matching over 7 bases. CDR3 sequence: CASSLTGLEQFF. The CDR3 region has the DNA TGTGCCAGCAGCCTGACAGGGCTTGAGCAGTTCTTC.